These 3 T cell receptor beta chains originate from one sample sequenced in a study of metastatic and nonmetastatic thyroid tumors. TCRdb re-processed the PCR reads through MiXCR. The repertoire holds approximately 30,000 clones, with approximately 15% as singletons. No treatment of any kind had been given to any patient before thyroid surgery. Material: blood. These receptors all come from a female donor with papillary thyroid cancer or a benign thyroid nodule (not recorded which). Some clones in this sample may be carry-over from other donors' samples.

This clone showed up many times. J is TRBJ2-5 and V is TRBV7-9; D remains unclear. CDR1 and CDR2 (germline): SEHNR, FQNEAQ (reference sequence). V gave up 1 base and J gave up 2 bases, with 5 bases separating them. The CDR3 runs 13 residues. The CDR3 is CASSLGLQETQYF. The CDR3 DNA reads TGTGCCAGCAGCTTAGGCTTACAAGAGACCCAGTACTTC.

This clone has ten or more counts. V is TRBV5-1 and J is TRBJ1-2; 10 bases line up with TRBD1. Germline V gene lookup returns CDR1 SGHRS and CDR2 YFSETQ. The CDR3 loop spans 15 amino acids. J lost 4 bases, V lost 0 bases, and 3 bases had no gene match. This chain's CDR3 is CASSLEGQGPYGYTF. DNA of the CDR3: TGCGCCAGCAGCTTGGAGGGACAGGGGCCCTATGGCTACACCTTC.

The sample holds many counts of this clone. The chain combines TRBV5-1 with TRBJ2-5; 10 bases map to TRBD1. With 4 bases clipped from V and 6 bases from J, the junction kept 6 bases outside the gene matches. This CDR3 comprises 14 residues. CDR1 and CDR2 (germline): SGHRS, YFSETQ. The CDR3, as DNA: TGCGCCAGCAGCAGGGGACAGGGGATTAAGACCCAGTACTTC. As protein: CASSRGQGIKTQYF.